Below are 19 T cell receptor beta chains sequenced from a single sample in a study of cytomegalovirus exposure and HLA in healthy donors. It was with 60 Vbeta and 13 Jbeta primers that the PCR ran. TCRdb keeps only in-frame clones here, not all; method: immunoSEQ multiplex PCR. Here the sample spans hundreds of thousands of clones, roughly 82% being singletons. Sequenced: PBMCs. The source of these receptors is a man aged 35-49 years in good health and CMV-seropositive.

V is TRBV18 and J is TRBJ1-4; 7 nucleotides line up with TRBD1. The trim removed 6 bases at V and 5 bases at J, leaving 3 bases unmatched. From germline, CDR1 is KGHSH and CDR2 LQKENI. The CDR3 extends over 13 amino acids. The CDR3: CASSGQLNEKLFF. Written as DNA, the CDR3 is TGTGCCAGCTCGGGACAGTTAAATGAAAAACTGTTTTTT.

The V call is TRBV6-5, the J call TRBJ1-6, with TRBD1 matching 7 bases. There are 13 residues in the CDR3. Unmatched junction bases numbered 5, after V lost 2 bases and J lost 13 bases. CDR1 is MNHEY and CDR2 is SVGAGI in the germline V gene. The CDR3 reads CASSYEGASPLHF. The CDR3 coding sequence is TGTGCCAGCAGTTACGAGGGGGCGAGTCCCCTCCACTTT.

This clone has just one count. The chain recombines TRBV5-6 with TRBJ1-2, with D perhaps matching TRBD1 (6 bases). With 4 bases removed from V and 0 bases from J, the gap between germline ends came to 13 bases. This CDR3 is built from 15 residues. CDR1 is SGHDT and CDR2 is YYEEEE in the germline V gene. CDR3 residues: CASSAYRVPNYGYTF. The DNA for the CDR3 is TGTGCCAGCAGCGCGTACAGGGTCCCTAACTATGGCTACACCTTC.

The CDR3 DNA reads as TGTGCCAGCAGCTTAGCGGCGGACAGTGTCGGCTACAATGAGCAGTTCTTC. Amino acids: CASSLAADSVGYNEQFF. This chain links TRBV7-9 with TRBJ2-1; D is possibly TRBD1 (6 bases). This CDR3 region has 17 residues. Trimming pared 0 bases from V and 3 bases from J, leaving 15 bases between. The V gene's germline CDR1 is SEHNR and CDR2 FQNEAQ (reference sequence).

This clone was seen a handful of times. J is TRBJ2-1 and V is TRBV11-3, with 11 bases that match TRBD1. V gave up 2 bases and J gave up 6 bases; unmatched junction bases: 3. The CDR3 is 15 amino acids. Germline CDR1 is SGHNT and CDR2 is YENEEA. CDR3 amino acids: CASSLRGTGGNEQFF. The CDR3 DNA follows: TGTGCCAGCAGCTTAAGGGGGACAGGGGGCAATGAGCAGTTCTTC.

The chain uses TRBV2 and TRBJ1-5, with 8 bases lining up with TRBD1. The CDR3 totals 15 residues. The germline V gene has CDR1 SNHLY and CDR2 FYNNEI. V trimming: 5 bases; J trimming: 4 bases; junction bases outside the gene matches: 7. CDR3 loop: CASSSWTGFNQPQHF. CDR3 sequence (DNA): TGTGCCAGCAGTTCTTGGACAGGGTTTAATCAGCCCCAGCATTTT.

This rearrangement joins TRBV5-1 to TRBJ2-1; 7 bases align to TRBD2. Germline CDR1 and CDR2: SGHRS and YFSETQ. CDR3 length: 14 amino acids. J gave up 6 bases and V 3 bases, and 6 bases lay outside the gene matches. CDR3 in DNA: TGCGCCAGCAGCTCGGGGGGAGGGAGCAATGAGCAGTTCTTC. It is translated as CASSSGGGSNEQFF.

The chain carries TRBV6-5 and TRBJ1-2; 7 nucleotides line up with TRBD1. The CDR3 runs to 15 residues. Germline V gene data show CDR1 as MNHEY and CDR2 as SVGAGI. V was pared by 1 base and J by 4 bases, with 6 bases of the junction left unmatched. The CDR3 DNA sequence: TGTGCCAGCAGTTACTTATCCACAGGGGTCTATGGCTACACCTTC. The encoded protein is CASSYLSTGVYGYTF.

The V gene is TRBV4-1, the J gene TRBJ1-1; 7 bases line up with TRBD1. The CDR3 consists of 17 residues. The germline V gene encodes CDR1 MGHRA and CDR2 YSYEKL. The V gene end was trimmed by 3 bases and the J gene end by 0 bases; junction bases not matched to a gene: 10. DNA of the CDR3: TGCGCCAGCAGCCAGGGCAGACAGGGACTTTTGAACACTGAAGCTTTCTTT. Translating gives CASSQGRQGLLNTEAFF.

In DNA, the CDR3 is TGTGCCAGCAGTGACGAGATTGTGACACAAGAGACCCAGTACTTC. Amino acids: CASSDEIVTQETQYF. The genes are TRBV25-1 and TRBJ2-5; D gene unclear. Trimming took 3 bases from V and 2 from J, leaving 13 bases between them. The CDR3 is 15 amino acids. Germline V gives CDR1 MGHDK, CDR2 SYGVNS.

V is TRBV18 and J is TRBJ2-3; 9 bases agree with TRBD1. Germline values: CDR1 KGHSH, CDR2 LQKENI. CDR3 size: 15 residues. With 6 bases clipped from V and 0 bases from J, the junction kept 4 bases outside the gene matches. The CDR3: CASSPGTGSTDTQYF. DNA of the CDR3: TGTGCCAGCTCGCCCGGGACAGGGAGCACAGATACGCAGTATTTT.

This chain uses TRBV5-1 with TRBJ2-5, with TRBD1 identical over 9 bases. J was trimmed by 2 bases and V by 6 bases; bases with no gene match: 5. This CDR3 is 14 amino acids long. Germline CDR1 reads SGHRS; CDR2 reads YFSETQ. Here the CDR3 reads CASIRGQGQETQYF. CDR3 DNA sequence: TGCGCCAGCATCCGGGGACAGGGTCAAGAGACCCAGTACTTC.

This chain joins TRBV19 and TRBJ1-3; D is ambiguous. The CDR3 runs to 16 residues. Germline CDR1 reads LNHDA; CDR2 reads SQIVND (reference sequence). V dropped 2 bases and J dropped 1 base, with 12 bases sitting between them. This CDR3 is CASSIRRTISGNTIYF. The CDR3 coding sequence is TGTGCCAGTAGTATACGACGGACTATATCTGGAAACACCATATATTTT.

This chain connects TRBV5-1 to TRBJ2-3; 10 bases align to TRBD1. The CDR3 runs 18 residues. Trimming took 0 bases from V and 8 from J; bases not matched to a gene: 15. The germline CDR1 and CDR2 sequences are SGHRS and YFSETQ. Here the CDR3 reads CASSLAGVRDRGFFTQYF. DNA of the CDR3: TGCGCCAGCAGCTTGGCCGGAGTGCGGGACAGGGGCTTCTTTACGCAGTATTTT.

This rearrangement joins TRBV9 to TRBJ2-2; 7 nucleotides align to TRBD2. Germline V gene sequence: CDR1 SGDLS, CDR2 YYNGEE. The CDR3 runs 16 residues. V dropped 1 base and J dropped 2; count of bases not matched to a gene: 5. CDR3 coding DNA: TGTGCCAGCAGCGTACTGGCGGGAGCCAACACCGGGGAGCTGTTTTTT. It yields the protein CASSVLAGANTGELFF.

The rearrangement uses TRBV2 and TRBJ2-1; D is perhaps TRBD2 (6 bases). Germline V gene lookup returns CDR1 SNHLY and CDR2 FYNNEI. Deletions cut 7 bases from V and 4 bases from J, with 20 bases between. There are 16 residues in the CDR3. CDR3 coding DNA: TGTGCCAGCAAGGAGGTAGCGGCTGCCTTTTACAATGAGCAGTTCTTC. Protein sequence: CASKEVAAAFYNEQFF.

The chain couples TRBV6-5 to TRBJ1-1; 7 nucleotides line up with TRBD1. The CDR3 runs 16 residues. The germline V gene encodes CDR1 MNHEY and CDR2 SVGAGI. J was trimmed by 1 base and V by 1 base; bases with no gene match: 6. The CDR3 coding sequence is TGTGCCAGCAGTTACTTACCCGGGACAGCGAACACTGAAGCTTTCTTT. This translates into CASSYLPGTANTEAFF.

The V and J genes are TRBV20-1 and TRBJ1-1; the D gene is possibly TRBD1 (5 bases). V lost 3 bases to trimming and J lost 8 bases, with 10 bases between them. Germline V gene sequence: CDR1 DFQATT, CDR2 SNEGSKA (reference sequence). The CDR3 extends over 11 amino acids. This chain's CDR3 is CSASRVPEAFF. The DNA of the CDR3 is TGCAGTGCTAGCAGGGTCCCCGAAGCTTTCTTT.

This clone was seen only once. CDR3 bases: TGTGCCAGCAGCGGAGGAGCGGGAGGTAACCAAGAGACCCAGTACTTC. Amino acids: CASSGGAGGNQETQYF. The chain is built from TRBV5-8 and TRBJ2-5; 9 bases are a match to TRBD2. Germline CDR1 is SGHTS and CDR2 is YDEGEE. The CDR3 covers 16 residues. With V trimmed by 4 bases and J by 0 bases, 7 bases remained unmatched.